This TCR beta chain was captured by sequencing in a study of tumor and adjacent non-tumor tissue in lung cancer. As concerns this clonotype: The junction and the germline gene differ at one end; a read error may be behind it.

The library came from three nested PCR rounds adapted from ARM-PCR protocols. TCRdb re-called the multiplex PCR reads through MiXCR, storing one row per CDR3 protein. The repertoire holds around 140,000 distinct CDR3 sequences, with approximately 72% as singletons. The template was RNA from unsorted bulk tissue. The CDR3 is 14 residues long. CDR1 and CDR2 from the germline V gene are MNHEY and SVGEGT. The sample comprised lung tumor tissue. The chain couples TRBV6-2 or TRBV6-3 to TRBJ2-3; no firm D call. The origin of this receptor is a man in his 60s with small cell lung cancer. This CDR3 is CASSYAASRDTQCF. CDR3 sequence (DNA): TGTGCCAGCAGTTACGCGGCCTCTAGGGATACACAGTGTTTT.